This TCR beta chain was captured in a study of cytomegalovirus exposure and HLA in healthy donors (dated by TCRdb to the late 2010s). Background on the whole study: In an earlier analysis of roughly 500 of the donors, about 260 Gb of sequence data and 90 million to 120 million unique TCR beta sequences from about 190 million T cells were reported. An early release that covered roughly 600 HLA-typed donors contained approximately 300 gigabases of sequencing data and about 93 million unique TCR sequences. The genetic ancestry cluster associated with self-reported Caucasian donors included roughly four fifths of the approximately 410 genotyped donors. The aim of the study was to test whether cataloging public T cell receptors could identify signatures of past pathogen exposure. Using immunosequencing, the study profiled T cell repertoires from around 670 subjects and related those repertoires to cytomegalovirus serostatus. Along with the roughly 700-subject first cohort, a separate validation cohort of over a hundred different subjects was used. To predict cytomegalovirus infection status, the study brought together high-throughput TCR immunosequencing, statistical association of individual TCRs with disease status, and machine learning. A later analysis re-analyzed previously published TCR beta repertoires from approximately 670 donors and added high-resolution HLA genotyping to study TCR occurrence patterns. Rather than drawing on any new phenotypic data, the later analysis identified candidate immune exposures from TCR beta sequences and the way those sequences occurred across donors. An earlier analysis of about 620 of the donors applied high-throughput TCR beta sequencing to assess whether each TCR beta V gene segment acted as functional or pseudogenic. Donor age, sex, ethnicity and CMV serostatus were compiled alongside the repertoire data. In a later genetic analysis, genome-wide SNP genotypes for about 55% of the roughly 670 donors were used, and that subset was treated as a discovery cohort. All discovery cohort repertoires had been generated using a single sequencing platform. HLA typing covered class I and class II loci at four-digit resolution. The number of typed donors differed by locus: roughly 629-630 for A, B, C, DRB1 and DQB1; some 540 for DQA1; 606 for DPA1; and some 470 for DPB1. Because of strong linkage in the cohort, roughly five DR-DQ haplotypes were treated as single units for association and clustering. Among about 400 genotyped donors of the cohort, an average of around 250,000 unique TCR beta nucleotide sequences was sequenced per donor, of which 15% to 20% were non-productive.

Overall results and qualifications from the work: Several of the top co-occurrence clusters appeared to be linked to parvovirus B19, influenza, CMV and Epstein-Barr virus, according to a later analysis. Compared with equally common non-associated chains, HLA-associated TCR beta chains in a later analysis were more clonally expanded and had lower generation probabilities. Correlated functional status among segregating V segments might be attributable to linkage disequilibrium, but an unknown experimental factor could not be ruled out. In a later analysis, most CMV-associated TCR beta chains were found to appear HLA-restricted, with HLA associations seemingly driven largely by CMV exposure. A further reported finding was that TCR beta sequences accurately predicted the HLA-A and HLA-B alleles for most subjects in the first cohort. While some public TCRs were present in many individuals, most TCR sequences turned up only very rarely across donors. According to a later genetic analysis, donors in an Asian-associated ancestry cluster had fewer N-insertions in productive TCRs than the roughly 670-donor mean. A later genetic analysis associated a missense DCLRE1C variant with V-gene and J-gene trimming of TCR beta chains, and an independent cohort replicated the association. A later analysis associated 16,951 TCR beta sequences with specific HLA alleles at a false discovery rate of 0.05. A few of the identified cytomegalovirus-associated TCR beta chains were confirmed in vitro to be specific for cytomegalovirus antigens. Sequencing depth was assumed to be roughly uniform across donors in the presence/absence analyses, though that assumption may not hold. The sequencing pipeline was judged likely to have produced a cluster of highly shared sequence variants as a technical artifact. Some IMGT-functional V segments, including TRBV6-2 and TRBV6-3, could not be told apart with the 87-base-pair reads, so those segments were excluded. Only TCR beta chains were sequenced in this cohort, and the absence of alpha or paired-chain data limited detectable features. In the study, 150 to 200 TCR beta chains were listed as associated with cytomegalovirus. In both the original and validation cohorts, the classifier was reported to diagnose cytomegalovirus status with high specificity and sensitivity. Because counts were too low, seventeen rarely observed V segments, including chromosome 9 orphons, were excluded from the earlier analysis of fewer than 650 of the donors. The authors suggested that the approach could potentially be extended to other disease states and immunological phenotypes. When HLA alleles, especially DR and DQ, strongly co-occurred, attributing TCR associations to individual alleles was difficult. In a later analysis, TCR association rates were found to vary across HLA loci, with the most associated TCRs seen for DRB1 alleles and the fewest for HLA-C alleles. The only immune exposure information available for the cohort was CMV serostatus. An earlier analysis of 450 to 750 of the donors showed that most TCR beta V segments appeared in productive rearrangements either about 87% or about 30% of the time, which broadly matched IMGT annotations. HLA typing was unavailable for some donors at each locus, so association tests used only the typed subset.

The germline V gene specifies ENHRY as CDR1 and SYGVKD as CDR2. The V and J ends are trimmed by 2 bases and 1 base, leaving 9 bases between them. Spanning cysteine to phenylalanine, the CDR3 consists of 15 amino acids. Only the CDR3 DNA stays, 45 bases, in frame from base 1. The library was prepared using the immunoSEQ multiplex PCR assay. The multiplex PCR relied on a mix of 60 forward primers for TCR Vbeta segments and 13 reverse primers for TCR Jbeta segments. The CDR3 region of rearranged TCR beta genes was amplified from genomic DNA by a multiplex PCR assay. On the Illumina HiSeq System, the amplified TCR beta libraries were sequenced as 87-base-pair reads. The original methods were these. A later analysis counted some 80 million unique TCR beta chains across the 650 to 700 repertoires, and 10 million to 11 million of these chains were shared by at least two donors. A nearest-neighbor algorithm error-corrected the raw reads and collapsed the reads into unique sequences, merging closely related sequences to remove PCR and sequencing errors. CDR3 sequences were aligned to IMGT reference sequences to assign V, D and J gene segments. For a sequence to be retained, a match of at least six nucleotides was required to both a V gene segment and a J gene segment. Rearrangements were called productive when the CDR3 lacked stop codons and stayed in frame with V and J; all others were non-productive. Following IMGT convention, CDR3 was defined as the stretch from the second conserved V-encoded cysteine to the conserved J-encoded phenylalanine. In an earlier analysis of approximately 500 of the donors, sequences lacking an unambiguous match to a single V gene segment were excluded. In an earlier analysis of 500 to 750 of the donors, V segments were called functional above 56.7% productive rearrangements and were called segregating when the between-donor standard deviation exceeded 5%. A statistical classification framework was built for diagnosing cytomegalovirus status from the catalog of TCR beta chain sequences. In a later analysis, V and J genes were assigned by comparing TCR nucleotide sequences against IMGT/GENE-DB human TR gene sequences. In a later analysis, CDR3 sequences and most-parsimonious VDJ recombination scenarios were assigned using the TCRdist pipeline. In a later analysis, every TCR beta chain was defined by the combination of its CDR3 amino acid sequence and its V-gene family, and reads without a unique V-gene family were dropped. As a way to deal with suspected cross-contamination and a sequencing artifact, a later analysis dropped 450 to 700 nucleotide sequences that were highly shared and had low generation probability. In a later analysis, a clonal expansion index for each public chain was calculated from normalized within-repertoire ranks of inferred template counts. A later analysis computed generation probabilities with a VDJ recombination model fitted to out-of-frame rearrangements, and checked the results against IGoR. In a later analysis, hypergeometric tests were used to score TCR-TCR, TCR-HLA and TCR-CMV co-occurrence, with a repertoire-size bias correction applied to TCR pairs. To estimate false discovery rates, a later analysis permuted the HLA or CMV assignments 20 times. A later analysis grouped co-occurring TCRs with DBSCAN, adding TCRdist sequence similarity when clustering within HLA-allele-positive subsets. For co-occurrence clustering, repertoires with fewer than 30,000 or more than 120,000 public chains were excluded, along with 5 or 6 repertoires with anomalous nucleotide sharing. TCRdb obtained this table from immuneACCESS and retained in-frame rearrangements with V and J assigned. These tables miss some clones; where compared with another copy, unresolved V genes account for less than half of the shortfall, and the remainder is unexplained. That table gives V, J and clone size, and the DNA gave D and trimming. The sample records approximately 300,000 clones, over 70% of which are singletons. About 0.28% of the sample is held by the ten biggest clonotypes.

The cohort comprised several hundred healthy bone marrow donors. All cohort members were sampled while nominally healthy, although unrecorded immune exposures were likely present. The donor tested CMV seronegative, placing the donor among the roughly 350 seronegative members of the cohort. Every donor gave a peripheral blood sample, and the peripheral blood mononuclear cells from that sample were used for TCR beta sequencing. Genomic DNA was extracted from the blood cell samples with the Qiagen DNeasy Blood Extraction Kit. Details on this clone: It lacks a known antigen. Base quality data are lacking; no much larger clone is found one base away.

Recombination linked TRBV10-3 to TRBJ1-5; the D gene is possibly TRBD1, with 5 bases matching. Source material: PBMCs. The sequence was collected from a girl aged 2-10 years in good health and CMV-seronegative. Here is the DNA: TGTGCCATCAGTGAGGGGGCTCGAAGCAATCAGCCCCAGCATTTT. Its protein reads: CAISEGARSNQPQHF.